These 10 T cell receptor beta chains were sequenced from one sample in a study of T cells after yellow fever vaccination. TCRdb used MiXCR to reprocess the 5' RACE reads, holding one entry per CDR3 protein. Among approximately 450,000 distinct CDR3 sequences listed, about 19% were seen once. The material was PBMCs, obtained before the yellow fever booster vaccination. These TCRs come from a man aged 18 to 29 who received the YFV17D yellow fever vaccine.

This clonotype was recorded a few times. The chain employs TRBV3-1 and TRBJ2-1; perhaps TRBD2 as D (5 bases). CDR1 LGHDT and CDR2 YNNKEL come from the germline V gene (reference sequence). The CDR3 is made up of 13 amino acids. Trimming cost V 5 bases and J 6 bases, with 11 bases left between them. The CDR3 here is CASSYGSPNEQFF. The CDR3 region has the DNA TGTGCCAGCAGCTATGGGAGCCCCAATGAGCAGTTCTTC.

This clonotype was found a few times. The chain has TRBV10-3 and TRBJ1-2; possibly TRBD1 for D (6 bases). The V end lost 10 bases, the J end lost 3 bases, and 15 bases lay between the germline ends. Germline CDR1 ENHRY, CDR2 SYGVKD. CDR3 length equals 13 residues. CDR3 region: CATRTGADYGYTF. The CDR3 region has the DNA TGTGCCACCAGGACGGGGGCTGACTATGGCTACACCTTC.

This clonotype was observed many times. The V gene is TRBV12-3 or TRBV12-4, the J gene TRBJ1-2; D uncertain. V lost 7 bases and J lost 4, with 10 bases in between. There are 12 residues in the CDR3. CDR3 DNA: TGTGCCAGCACCCGACCTAGCTATGGCTACACCTTC. Translating it yields CASTRPSYGYTF.

V is TRBV6-1 and J is TRBJ2-3; the match to TRBD2 covers 7 bases. The CDR3 runs to 15 residues. Trimming took 10 bases from V and 0 from J; bases not matched to a gene: 10. Germline loops: CDR1 MNHNS, CDR2 SASEGT. The CDR3 DNA reads TGTGCCACGGGAGGCGGGAGATCTAGCACAGATACGCAGTATTTT. It codes for CATGGGRSSTDTQYF.

The chain joins TRBV12-3 or TRBV12-4 to TRBJ2-2, with TRBD1 matching over 9 bases. V shed 5 bases and J 0 bases; nucleotides not matched to a gene: 7. This CDR3 contains 17 residues. CDR3 loop: CASSLTGGAPNTGELFF. CDR3 bases: TGTGCCAGCAGTCTTACAGGGGGCGCCCCGAACACCGGGGAGCTGTTTTTT.

The J gene is TRBJ2-1, the V gene TRBV5-5; 12 bases match TRBD1. Germline values: CDR1 SGHKS, CDR2 YYEKEE (reference sequence). The CDR3 totals 15 residues. V lost 4 bases, J lost 8 bases, and 7 bases stayed unmatched. This chain's CDR3 is CASSRRDRGLYEQFF. The CDR3 DNA sequence: TGTGCCAGCAGCCGCCGGGACAGGGGGCTTTATGAGCAGTTCTTC.

This clonotype was counted only a few times. The V gene is TRBV9, the J gene TRBJ2-7; no firm D call. The CDR3 is 13 amino acids. Germline CDR1 SGDLS, CDR2 YYNGEE. V was shortened by 0 bases and J by 4 bases, with 8 bases between the two germline ends. The CDR3 region is CASSVDGNYEQYF. The CDR3 nucleotides are TGTGCCAGCAGCGTAGACGGTAATTACGAGCAGTACTTC.

The DNA of the CDR3 is TGTGCCAAGCTCGGACAGAGTAATGAAAAACTGTTTTTT. This codes for CAKLGQSNEKLFF. J is TRBJ1-4 and V is TRBV7-6; D is perhaps TRBD1 (6 bases). Germline V CDR1 and CDR2: SGHVS, FNYEAQ. This CDR3 has 13 amino acids. V was trimmed by 10 bases and J by 4 bases, leaving 13 bases between them.

The J gene is TRBJ2-3, the V gene TRBV7-2; possibly TRBD2 for D (5 bases). Per germline, CDR1 SGHTA and CDR2 FQGNSA. Trimming left V 5 bases short and J 5 bases short, with 11 bases between. This CDR3 is 13 amino acids long. CDR3: CASSQDGVDTQYF. CDR3 bases: TGTGCCAGCAGCCAAGACGGGGTAGATACGCAGTATTTT.

This clonotype was observed a handful of times. The CDR3 loop is CASKHGQTFYGYTF. The CDR3 DNA reads as TGTGCCAGCAAGCACGGACAGACTTTCTATGGCTACACCTTC. This chain uses TRBV6-5 with TRBJ1-2, with D maybe TRBD1 (6 bases). Germline CDR1 is MNHEY and CDR2 is SVGAGI. The CDR3 covers 14 residues. V lost 7 bases and J 4 bases, leaving 16 bases between the germline ends.